What follows are 13 T cell receptor beta chains derived from one specimen sequenced in a study of T cell repertoires in cytomegalovirus infection. Using its own MiXCR run on the reads, TCRdb lists one record per CDR3 protein. The table includes some 680,000 distinct CDR3 sequences, 35% detected once. The specimen was PBMCs. The receptors come from a human donor in good health (CMV status not recorded). Some clones in this sample may be carry-over from other donors' samples.

J is TRBJ2-7 and V is TRBV7-2; tentative D call: TRBD2 (6 bases). Germline V gives CDR1 SGHTA, CDR2 FQGNSA. The CDR3 runs 15 residues. Between the trimmed V and J ends, which lost 7 bases and 2 bases, there was a span of 18 bases. The chain's CDR3 is CASIRTGGTPYEQYF. CDR3 nucleotides: TGTGCCAGCATAAGAACCGGCGGGACCCCCTACGAGCAGTACTTC.

This clonotype has only a few counts. V usage is TRBV7-9 and J usage is TRBJ2-1, with 10 bases aligning to TRBD2. The V gene's germline CDR1 is SEHNR and CDR2 FQNEAQ (reference sequence). V was pared by 2 bases and J by 5 bases, with 3 bases of the junction left unmatched. The CDR3 is made up of 15 amino acids. The CDR3 reads CASSLLAGVHNEQFF. Here the CDR3 DNA reads TGTGCCAGCAGCTTACTAGCGGGAGTTCACAATGAGCAGTTCTTC.

The chain recombines TRBV12-3 or TRBV12-4 with TRBJ1-2, with TRBD1 matching 7 bases. V trimming: 11 bases; J trimming: 4 bases; junction bases outside the gene matches: 22. The CDR3 has 17 residues. The CDR3 protein is CAEATWDSLRGSYGYTF. As DNA, the CDR3 is TGTGCCGAAGCAACCTGGGACAGCCTAAGGGGTAGCTATGGCTACACCTTC.

This clonotype was seen many times. This chain connects TRBV7-2 to TRBJ1-1; D possibly corresponds to TRBD1 (5 bases). V lost 1 base to trimming and J lost 11 bases, with 8 bases between them. Germline assignment: CDR1 SGHTA and CDR2 FQGNSA. The CDR3 contains 11 residues. In nucleotides, the CDR3 is TGTGCCAGCAGCTTAGGGACACGGGCTTTCTTT. Its protein is CASSLGTRAFF.

The J gene is TRBJ1-2, the V gene TRBV5-1; weak D call: TRBD1 (6 bases). This CDR3 comprises 15 residues. V was cut by 3 bases and J by 4 bases, with 16 bases left in between. Germline values: CDR1 SGHRS, CDR2 YFSETQ. The CDR3 DNA follows: TGCGCCAGCAGCTCCACAGGGTCTGGCGGCTATGGCTACACCTTC. Protein: CASSSTGSGGYGYTF.

The genes are TRBV2 and TRBJ1-2; no clear D gene. This CDR3 contains 13 residues. Germline V lookup: CDR1 SNHLY, CDR2 FYNNEI. The germline V and J ends were trimmed by 7 bases and 4 bases, with 13 bases remaining between them. CDR3 sequence reads: CASIRTALYGYTF. CDR3 nucleotide sequence: TGTGCCAGCATTAGGACGGCCCTCTATGGCTACACCTTC.

This clonotype came up many times. The rearrangement links TRBV7-8 to TRBJ1-2, with 9 bases that match TRBD1. The CDR3 length is 15 residues. Germline V gene sequence: CDR1 SGHVS, CDR2 FQNEAQ. Trimming at V came to 1 base and at J to 6 bases, leaving 6 bases not matched to a gene. This CDR3 is CASSLGGTGMNGYTF. CDR3 DNA: TGTGCCAGCAGCTTAGGAGGGACAGGGATGAATGGCTACACCTTC.

The V gene is TRBV28, the J gene TRBJ2-6; the D gene is possibly TRBD2 (6 bases). The CDR3 runs 15 residues. The germline gives CDR1 MDHEN, CDR2 SYDVKM. Trimming cost V 2 bases and J 4 bases, with 9 bases left between them. The CDR3 DNA follows: TGTGCCAGCAGTTTAGGAGGAGGGGGGGCCAACGTCCTGACTTTC. Translated: CASSLGGGGANVLTF.

This clonotype occurred a few times. The J gene is TRBJ2-5, the V gene TRBV27, with 12 bases aligning to TRBD1. V gave up 2 bases and J gave up 5 bases; unmatched junction bases: 12. CDR1 and CDR2 from the germline V gene are MNHEY and SMNVEV (reference sequence). CDR3 length: 18 residues. CDR3 protein: CASSLEPGQGALGETQYF. The CDR3 bases are TGTGCCAGCAGTTTAGAGCCGGGACAGGGGGCCCTCGGGGAGACCCAGTACTTC.

A few counts support this clonotype. The chain joins TRBV19 to TRBJ1-6; 10 nucleotides agree with TRBD1. Germline CDR1 reads LNHDA; CDR2 reads SQIVND (reference sequence). V trimming: 6 bases; J trimming: 10 bases; junction bases outside the gene matches: 3. The CDR3 has 13 residues. The CDR3 sequence is CASRGTGVSPLHF. The CDR3 DNA is TGTGCCAGTAGAGGGACAGGGGTCTCACCCCTCCACTTT. The full variable domain, its missing parts supplied by reference TRBV19 and TRBJ1-6, is DGGITQSPKYLFRKEGQNVTLSCEQNLNHDAMYWYRQDPGQGLRLIYYSQIVNDFQKGDIAEGYSVSREKKESFPLTVTSAQKNPTAFYLCASRGTGVSPLHFGNGTRLTVT.

The chain has TRBV28 and TRBJ2-5; 8 bases line up with TRBD1. Germline CDR1 MDHEN, CDR2 SYDVKM. The CDR3 totals 19 residues. After removal of 2 bases from V and 3 bases from J, the junction contained 17 bases not matched to a gene. For the CDR3, the DNA is TGTGCCAGCAGTTTAAACCCTCTCCTGGACAGGGAACGCGAAGAGACCCAGTACTTC. Translation: CASSLNPLLDREREETQYF.

This clonotype was seen just once. The chain recombines TRBV29-1 with TRBJ1-3; TRBD1 is a possible D gene (5 bases). Germline lookup yields CDR1 SQVTM and CDR2 ANQGSEA. Between the trimmed V and J ends, which lost 4 bases and 4 bases, there was a span of 14 bases. This CDR3 comprises 14 residues. The CDR3 region has the DNA TGCAGCGTTGCCCGAGGGACCGTCGGAAACACCATATATTTT. Translated, it gives CSVARGTVGNTIYF.

V usage is TRBV6-6 and J usage is TRBJ2-5, with D perhaps assigned TRBD1 or TRBD2 (5 bases each). From germline, CDR1 is MNHNY and CDR2 SVGAGI (reference sequence). The CDR3 spans 14 residues. Trimming shortened V by 5 bases and J by 5 bases, and 15 bases separated the two germline ends. DNA of the CDR3: TGTGCCAGCAGTGGAAGGGGTCGCGGGGAGACCCAGTACTTC. Translated: CASSGRGRGETQYF.